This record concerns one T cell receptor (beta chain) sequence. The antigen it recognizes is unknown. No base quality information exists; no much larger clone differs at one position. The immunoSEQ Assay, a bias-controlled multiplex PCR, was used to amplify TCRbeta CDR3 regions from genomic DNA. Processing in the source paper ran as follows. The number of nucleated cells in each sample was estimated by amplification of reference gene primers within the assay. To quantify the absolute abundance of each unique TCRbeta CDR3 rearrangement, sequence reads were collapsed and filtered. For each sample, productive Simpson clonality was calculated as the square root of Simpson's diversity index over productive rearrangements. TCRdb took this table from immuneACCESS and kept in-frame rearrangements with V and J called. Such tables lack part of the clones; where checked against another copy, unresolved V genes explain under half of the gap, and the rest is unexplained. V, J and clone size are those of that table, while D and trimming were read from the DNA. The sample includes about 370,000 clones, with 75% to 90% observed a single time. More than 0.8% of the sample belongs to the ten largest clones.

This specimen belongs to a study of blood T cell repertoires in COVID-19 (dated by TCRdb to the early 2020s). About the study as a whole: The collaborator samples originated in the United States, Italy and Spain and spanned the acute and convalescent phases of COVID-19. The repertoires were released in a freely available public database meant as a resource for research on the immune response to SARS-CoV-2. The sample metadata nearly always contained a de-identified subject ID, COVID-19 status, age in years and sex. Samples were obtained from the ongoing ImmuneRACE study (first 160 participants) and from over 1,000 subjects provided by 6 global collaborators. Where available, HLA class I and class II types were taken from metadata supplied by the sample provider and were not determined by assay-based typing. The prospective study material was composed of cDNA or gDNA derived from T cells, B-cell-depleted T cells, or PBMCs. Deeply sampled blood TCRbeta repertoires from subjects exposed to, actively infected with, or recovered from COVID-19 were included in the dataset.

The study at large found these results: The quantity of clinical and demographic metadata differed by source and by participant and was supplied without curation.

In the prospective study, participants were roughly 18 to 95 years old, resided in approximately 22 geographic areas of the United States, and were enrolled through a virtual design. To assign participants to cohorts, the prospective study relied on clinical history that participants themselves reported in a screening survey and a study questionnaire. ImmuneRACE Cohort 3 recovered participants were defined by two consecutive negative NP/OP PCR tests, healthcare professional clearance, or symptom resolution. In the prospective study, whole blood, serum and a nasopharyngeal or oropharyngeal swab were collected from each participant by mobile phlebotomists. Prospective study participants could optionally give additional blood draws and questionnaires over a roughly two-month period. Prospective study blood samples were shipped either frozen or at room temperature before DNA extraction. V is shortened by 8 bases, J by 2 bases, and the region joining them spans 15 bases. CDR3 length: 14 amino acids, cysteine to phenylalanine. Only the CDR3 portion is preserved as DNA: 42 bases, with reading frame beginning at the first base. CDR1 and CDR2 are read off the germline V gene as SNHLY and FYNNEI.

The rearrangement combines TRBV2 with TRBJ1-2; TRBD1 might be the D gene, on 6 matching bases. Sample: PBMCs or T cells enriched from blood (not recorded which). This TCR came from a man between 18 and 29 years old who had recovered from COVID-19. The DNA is TGTGCCAGCGGCGCAATCACAGGGAACTATGGCTACACCTTC. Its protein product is CASGAITGNYGYTF.